The 29 T cell receptor beta chains below all came from one sample that was sequenced in a study of memory CD4+ T cells and cytomegalovirus serostatus (dated by TCRdb to the late 2010s). Single viable CD3+CD4+CD8-CD45RO+ cells were sorted as memory CD4+ T cells on a FACSAria II. Library construction relied on the immunoSEQ multiplex PCR assay. TCRdb obtained this table from immuneACCESS and retained in-frame rearrangements with V and J assigned. These tables miss some clones; where compared with another copy, unresolved V genes account for less than half of the shortfall, and the remainder is unexplained. Within this sample are around 50,000 clones, with about 81% of them counted one time only. Around 1% of the sample is in the top ten clones. The sample comprised memory CD4+ T cells from blood. The receptors derive from an adult in good health and CMV-seronegative.

The V gene is TRBV6-6, the J gene TRBJ2-1; 12 bases are shared with TRBD2. The V segment lost 7 bases and the J segment 5 bases; nucleotides outside the gene matches: 6. The CDR3 covers 15 residues. Germline V lookup: CDR1 MNHNY, CDR2 SVGAGI (reference sequence). In DNA, the CDR3 is TGTGCCAGCACCCGACTAGCGGGAGTTAACAATGAGCAGTTCTTC. Encoded protein: CASTRLAGVNNEQFF.

This chain connects TRBV11-3 to TRBJ2-1; D gene unclear. Trimming shortened V by 2 bases and J by 15 bases, and 14 bases separated the two germline ends. The V gene's germline CDR1 is SGHNT and CDR2 YENEEA. The CDR3 totals 12 residues. The CDR3 sequence is CASSLSPGIRFF. The CDR3 nucleotides are TGTGCCAGCAGCTTATCGCCAGGTATAAGGTTCTTC. The whole variable domain, filled in from reference TRBV11-3 and TRBJ2-1, reads EAGVVQSPRYKIIEKKQPVAFWCNPISGHNTLYWYLQNLGQGPELLIRYENEEAVDDSQLPKDRFSAERLKGVDSTLKIQPAELGDSAVYLCASSLSPGIRFFGPGTRLTVL.

V is TRBV6-1 and J is TRBJ1-1; 9 bases match TRBD1. The CDR3 runs to 15 residues. Losses at the gene ends were 8 bases for V and 0 bases for J; bases not matched to a gene: 7. Germline V lookup: CDR1 MNHNS, CDR2 SASEGT. For the CDR3, the DNA is TGTGCCAGCGGGGACAGGGTGACCCTGAACACTGAAGCTTTCTTT. It codes for CASGDRVTLNTEAFF.

The rearrangement joins TRBV6-1 to TRBJ1-5, with a possible D match to TRBD1 (6 bases). Per the germline V gene, CDR1 is MNHNS and CDR2 is SASEGT. The V gene lost 7 bases and the J gene lost 2 bases, with 15 bases spanning the gap. CDR3 length equals 15 residues. CDR3 amino acids: CASKEGEFGNQPQHF. DNA for the CDR3: TGTGCCAGCAAGGAGGGGGAGTTTGGCAATCAGCCCCAGCATTTT.

This clone was seen a handful of times. The chain links TRBV7-2 to TRBJ2-3; TRBD1 might be the D (5 bases). Trimming removed 4 bases from V and 6 bases from J, with 11 bases in between. CDR1 is SGHTA, CDR2 FQGNSA, per germline. The CDR3 length is 13 residues. The CDR3, as DNA: TGTGCCAGCAGCTCAGGGTCCAAGGATACGCAGTATTTT. Protein product: CASSSGSKDTQYF. Complete variable domain (other parts from reference TRBV7-2 and TRBJ2-3): GAGVSQSPSNKVTEKGKDVELRCDPISGHTALYWYRQSLGQGLEFLIYFQGNSAPDKSGLPSDRFSAERTGGSVSTLTIQRTQQEDSAVYLCASSSGSKDTQYFGPGTRLTVL.

V and J are TRBV11-3 and TRBJ1-2; D is possibly TRBD1 (5 bases). V lost 5 bases to trimming and J lost 8 bases, with 18 bases between them. The CDR3 is made up of 14 amino acids. Germline-derived CDR1 and CDR2 are SGHNT and YENEEA. The CDR3 nucleotides are TGTGCCAGCAGCACCGGGACGGCGGCAAGAGGCTACACCTTC. It is translated as CASSTGTAARGYTF.

The chain employs TRBV5-6 and TRBJ1-5; 9 nucleotides line up with TRBD1. Germline CDR1 reads SGHDT; CDR2 reads YYEEEE. CDR3 size: 16 residues. V shed 4 bases and J 4 bases; nucleotides not matched to a gene: 9. The CDR3 bases are TGTGCCAGCAGCCGGCGAGGGGGACAGGGTAATCAGCCCCAGCATTTT. Its translation is CASSRRGGQGNQPQHF.

This rearrangement joins TRBV6-6 to TRBJ1-4; TRBD1 is a possible D gene (6 bases). The CDR3 contains 14 residues. Trimming removed 0 bases from V and 7 bases from J, with 9 bases in between. Germline V gene lookup returns CDR1 MNHNY and CDR2 SVGAGI (reference sequence). DNA of the CDR3: TGTGCCAGCAGTTACTCGGACAGACGTGAAAAACTGTTTTTT. Translated, it gives CASSYSDRREKLFF.

The rearrangement links TRBV7-3 to TRBJ1-1; D perhaps matches TRBD1 (6 bases). Trimming left V 5 bases short and J 2 bases short, with 12 bases between. CDR3 length: 14 residues. Germline V gives CDR1 SGHTA, CDR2 FQGTGA. The CDR3 sequence: CASSATGQNTEAFF. The CDR3 DNA sequence: TGTGCCAGCAGCGCCACAGGGCAAAACACTGAAGCTTTCTTT. The full variable domain, rest sourced from reference TRBV7-3 and TRBJ1-1, is GAGVSQTPSNKVTEKGKYVELRCDPISGHTALYWYRQSLGQGPEFLIYFQGTGAADDSGLPNDRFFAVRPEGSVSTLKIQRTERGDSAVYLCASSATGQNTEAFFGQGTRLTVV.

The rearrangement links TRBV4-3 to TRBJ2-2; 7 bases fit TRBD2. The trim removed 1 base at V and 6 bases at J, leaving 11 bases unmatched. Germline-derived CDR1 and CDR2 are LGHNA and YSLEER. CDR3 length: 17 amino acids. CDR3 DNA: TGCGCCAGCAGCCAAGTGATAGGCGGGAGTCCTGCCGGGGAGCTGTTTTTT. Encoded protein: CASSQVIGGSPAGELFF.

With regard to this clone: A junction boundary mismatches the germline segment, possibly from a read error. In DNA, the CDR3 is TGTGCTAGTGGTTTGGTGCGGGACAGACTAAACTTC. The encoded protein is CASGLVRDRLNF. This chain connects TRBV12-5 to TRBJ2-7; D is possibly TRBD1 (7 bases). This CDR3 region has 12 residues. Germline CDR1 is LGHNT and CDR2 is FRNRAP.

This chain connects TRBV11-2 to TRBJ2-2, with 13 bases matching TRBD2. J gave up 6 bases and V 4 bases, and 5 bases lay outside the gene matches. The CDR3 is made up of 16 amino acids. CDR1 SGHAT and CDR2 FQNNGV come from the germline V gene. CDR3 nucleotide sequence: TGTGCCAGCAGCTATGGACTAGCGGGAGTCCCCGGGGAGCTGTTTTTT. This translates into CASSYGLAGVPGELFF.

The chain combines TRBV28 with TRBJ2-1; D is unclear. Germline V gives CDR1 MDHEN, CDR2 SYDVKM. V lost 6 bases, J lost 0 bases, and 18 bases lay in between. The CDR3 has 17 amino acids. The chain's CDR3 is CASSLGQGRFSYNEQFF. CDR3 sequence (DNA): TGTGCCAGCAGCCTGGGTCAAGGCCGTTTCTCCTACAATGAGCAGTTCTTC.

The gene calls are TRBV28 and TRBJ1-1; D gene ambiguous. Germline CDR1 is MDHEN and CDR2 is SYDVKM. The CDR3 runs 11 residues. Trimming stripped 8 bases from V and 0 bases from J, with 4 bases between. The CDR3 protein is CASLMNTEAFF. The CDR3 DNA reads as TGTGCCAGCTTGATGAACACTGAAGCTTTCTTT.

This clone was found a few times. The J gene is TRBJ2-7, the V gene TRBV28; the D is unclear. Germline V gene sequence: CDR1 MDHEN, CDR2 SYDVKM. The V end lost 3 bases, the J end lost 3 bases, and 9 bases lay between the germline ends. CDR3 size: 13 residues. The CDR3 region has the DNA TGTGCCAGCAGTTTCCTTAGCAGCTACGAGCAGTACTTC. Protein product: CASSFLSSYEQYF.

In its sample, this clone was seen a few times. V and J are TRBV29-1 and TRBJ1-1; no clear D gene. V shed 6 bases and J shed 1 base, with 9 bases lying between them. The CDR3 loop spans 12 amino acids. Looked up from germline, CDR1 is SQVTM and CDR2 is ANQGSEA. The CDR3 DNA sequence: TGCAGCGTCCACCCGGGGAACACTGAAGCTTTCTTT. This sequence encodes CSVHPGNTEAFF.

In nucleotides, the CDR3 is TGTGCCAGCAGCTTCGGACAGATGAGGGAGACCCAGTACTTC. This gives the protein CASSFGQMRETQYF. The chain carries TRBV7-9 and TRBJ2-5; D may be TRBD1 (6 bases). There are 14 residues in the CDR3. Germline-derived CDR1 and CDR2 are SEHNR and FQNEAQ (reference sequence). V shed 3 bases and J shed 5 bases, with 13 bases lying between them.

The J gene is TRBJ1-3, the V gene TRBV18, with D hard to call. The germline V gene has CDR1 KGHSH and CDR2 LQKENI. The CDR3 is 14 residues long. Trimming stripped 0 bases from V and 9 bases from J, with 12 bases between. DNA for the CDR3: TGTGCCAGCTCACCACCCTCCGGGGTACCCACCATATATTTT. Its protein product is CASSPPSGVPTIYF.

The chain recombines TRBV7-3 with TRBJ2-1; TRBD2 matches at 9 bases. Per germline, CDR1 SGHTA and CDR2 FQGTGA. With 4 bases clipped from V and 5 bases from J, the junction kept 6 bases outside the gene matches. There are 15 residues in the CDR3. The CDR3 loop is CASSSIAGVNNEQFF. CDR3 sequence (DNA): TGTGCCAGCAGCTCCATAGCGGGAGTTAACAATGAGCAGTTCTTC.

V gene TRBV7-2 combines with J gene TRBJ1-4; no reliable D call. The CDR3 totals 12 residues. Deletions cut 8 bases from V and 4 bases from J, with 8 bases between. Germline assignment: CDR1 SGHTA and CDR2 FQGNSA. CDR3 protein: CASQDRNEKLFF. CDR3 sequence (DNA): TGTGCCAGCCAGGACCGTAATGAAAAACTGTTTTTT. The whole variable domain, remainder taken from reference TRBV7-2 and TRBJ1-4, is GAGVSQSPSNKVTEKGKDVELRCDPISGHTALYWYRQSLGQGLEFLIYFQGNSAPDKSGLPSDRFSAERTGGSVSTLTIQRTQQEDSAVYLCASQDRNEKLFFGSGTQLSVL.

This clone was observed a few times. This sequence joins TRBV2 and TRBJ2-1, with TRBD2 matching over 12 bases. Germline V gene sequence: CDR1 SNHLY, CDR2 FYNNEI. The CDR3 spans 15 residues. With 6 bases clipped from V and 6 bases from J, the junction kept 6 bases outside the gene matches. The CDR3 bases are TGTGCCAGCAGCACCCTAGCGGGAGGGGCCAATGAGCAGTTCTTC. As protein: CASSTLAGGANEQFF.

This clone was counted a single time. The V gene is TRBV7-3, the J gene TRBJ2-6; D not certain. The CDR3 runs 16 residues. V lost 2 bases and J lost 0, with 8 bases in between. Per germline, CDR1 SGHTA and CDR2 FQGTGA. This CDR3 reads CASSLDGSSGANVLTF. The CDR3 coding sequence is TGTGCCAGCAGCTTAGACGGTAGCTCTGGGGCCAACGTCCTGACTTTC.

The chain is built from TRBV7-2 and TRBJ2-7; D is undetermined. Between the trimmed V and J ends, which lost 1 base and 7 bases, there was a span of 14 bases. The germline gives CDR1 SGHTA, CDR2 FQGNSA. This CDR3 has 14 residues. This CDR3 reads CASSLEHSLREQYF. The CDR3 region has the DNA TGTGCCAGCAGCTTAGAACACTCTTTGAGGGAGCAGTACTTC.

V usage is TRBV5-1 and J usage is TRBJ2-1; D tentatively fits TRBD1 or TRBD2 (7 bases each). CDR1 SGHRS and CDR2 YFSETQ come from the germline V gene. This CDR3 region has 17 residues. V lost 4 bases and J 4 bases, leaving 21 bases between the germline ends. The CDR3 protein is CASSGGVPGQNYNEQFF. The CDR3 DNA follows: TGCGCCAGCAGCGGGGGGGTTCCGGGACAGAATTACAATGAGCAGTTCTTC.

This chain links TRBV27 with TRBJ1-2; 9 bases line up with TRBD1. The CDR3 has 15 residues. Germline V gives CDR1 MNHEY, CDR2 SMNVEV (reference sequence). The trim removed 7 bases at V and 10 bases at J, leaving 16 bases unmatched. In DNA, the CDR3 is TGTGCCAGCACCTCCCAAGCCGGGACAGGGAGTAACTACACCTTC. Translation: CASTSQAGTGSNYTF.

The J gene is TRBJ1-1, the V gene TRBV6-5, with D unresolved. Germline V gives CDR1 MNHEY, CDR2 SVGAGI. Trimming took off 3 bases at V and 0 bases at J, with 5 bases between the two ends. The CDR3 contains 13 residues. The CDR3 DNA is TGTGCCAGCAGTTATACGGTGAACACTGAAGCTTTCTTT. Protein sequence: CASSYTVNTEAFF.

The DNA for the CDR3 is TGTGCCAGCAGCCCGGACAGGAATAAATTCGGCTATGGCTACACCTTC. It encodes CASSPDRNKFGYGYTF. The chain uses TRBV25-1 and TRBJ1-2, with 7 bases identical to TRBD1. V was clipped by 6 bases and J by 4 bases; unmatched bases: 14. The CDR3 has 16 residues. CDR1 is MGHDK, CDR2 SYGVNS, per germline.

CDR3 region: CASSLRQGDYGYTF. Written as DNA, the CDR3 is TGTGCCAGCAGCCTAAGACAGGGTGACTATGGCTACACCTTC. This chain joins TRBV7-2 and TRBJ1-2; TRBD1 agrees at 7 bases. The germline CDR1 and CDR2 sequences are SGHTA and FQGNSA. The V gene end was trimmed by 5 bases and the J gene end by 3 bases; junction bases not matched to a gene: 6. This CDR3 contains 14 residues.

The genes are TRBV19 and TRBJ1-2; TRBD1 aligns across 12 bases. This CDR3 spans 14 amino acids. Losses at the gene ends were 4 bases for V and 7 bases for J; bases not matched to a gene: 4. Germline-derived CDR1 and CDR2 are LNHDA and SQIVND (reference sequence). CDR3 DNA sequence: TGTGCCAGTAGTAGGGGACAGGGGGCGCCTGGCTACACCTTC. Its translation: CASSRGQGAPGYTF.